This T cell receptor (beta chain) was identified in a study of cytotoxic CD8 clonotypes in ibrutinib-treated CLL. About the research overall: Patients: some 11 relapsed/refractory, fewer than 16 treatment-naive, approximately 18 IGHV unmutated. Productive templates averaged approximately 260,000 per sample, and productive rearrangements 94,082. Study results and caveats: Higher circulating CD8+ T-cell counts strongly accompanied higher baseline clonality, above age-matched healthy donors.

This CDR3 contains 13 residues. CDR1 and CDR2 from the germline V gene are SGHTA and FQGNSA. In regard to this clone: Its antigen is not known. Its ends do not fully match the called genes, so a read error is possible.

Assay: immunoSEQ multiplex PCR; the TCRdb copy retains only in-frame clones and omits some. The sample includes some 200,000 clones, approximately 70% seen only once; the top ten take 5.5% to 7%. This rearrangement joins TRBV7-2 to TRBJ2-1, with 7 positions matching TRBD2. The sequence was obtained from a human donor with chronic lymphocytic leukemia. Source: PBMCs, taken after 12 months of ibrutinib treatment. The CDR3 spells CASSLELASGPLF. The CDR3 bases are TGTGCCAGCAGCTTAGAGTTAGCTAGCGGCCCACTCTTC. The whole variable domain, remainder taken from reference TRBV7-2 and TRBJ2-1, is GAGVSQSPSNKVTEKGKDVELRCDPISGHTALYWYRQSLGQGLEFLIYFQGNSAPDKSGLPSDRFSAERTGGSVSTLTIQRTQQEDSAVYLCASSLELASGPLFGPGTRLTVL.